Below are 22 T cell receptor beta chains sequenced from a single sample in a study of T cell responses to AZD1222 COVID-19 vaccine. Clones were read by immunoSEQ multiplex PCR, and TCRdb kept only the in-frame ones, dropping some. Here the sample spans roughly 150,000 clones, roughly nine tenths being singletons. This material consisted of peripheral blood, taken on day 0 of AZD1222 vaccination. Source of these receptors: an adult in good health.

In its sample, this clone was seen once. This CDR3 reads CSVVVREDQSSYEQYF. The CDR3 bases are TGCAGCGTTGTTGTGCGGGAGGATCAAAGCTCCTACGAGCAGTACTTC. This sequence joins TRBV29-1 and TRBJ2-7; 8 nucleotides line up with TRBD2. This CDR3 has 16 residues. J gave up 0 bases and V 4 bases, and 11 bases lay outside the gene matches. Per germline, CDR1 SQVTM and CDR2 ANQGSEA.

The genes are TRBV28 and TRBJ2-7; no clear D gene. The CDR3 has 14 amino acids. Trimming took off 6 bases at V and 7 bases at J, with 19 bases between the two ends. Germline CDR1 is MDHEN and CDR2 is SYDVKM. The CDR3 loop is CASSSGSTRFEQYF. In DNA, the CDR3 is TGTGCCAGCAGCTCTGGGTCTACACGGTTTGAGCAGTACTTC.

In the case of this clone: The sample has other DNA sequences that encode this CDR3 too. The chain has TRBV20-1 and TRBJ1-5; D is unclear. CDR1 and CDR2 from the germline V gene are DFQATT and SNEGSKA (reference sequence). V was clipped by 6 bases and J by 3 bases, with 18 bases between them. This CDR3 contains 15 residues. The CDR3 bases are TGCAGTGCAAGTGAGGCCTCTCTCTACAATCAGCCCCAGCATTTT. This gives the protein CSASEASLYNQPQHF.

Note on this clone: The identical CDR3 is also encoded by other nucleotide sequences in the sample. V is TRBV5-1 and J is TRBJ2-5, with D unresolved. Germline V gene lookup returns CDR1 SGHRS and CDR2 YFSETQ. Between the trimmed V and J ends, which lost 0 bases and 5 bases, there was a span of 8 bases. This CDR3 has 13 amino acids. CDR3 in DNA: TGCGCCAGCAGCTTGGGGGCCGGGGAGACCCAGTACTTC. This encodes CASSLGAGETQYF.

This clone has a handful of counts. V and J are TRBV14 and TRBJ1-2; 8 positions match TRBD1. Germline V CDR1 and CDR2: SGHDN, FVKESK. CDR3 size: 14 residues. V dropped 3 bases and J dropped 8; count of bases not matched to a gene: 8. The CDR3 nucleotides read TGTGCCAGCAGCCACCTGACAGGGGCCAAGGGCTACACCTTC. Its translation is CASSHLTGAKGYTF.

This clone has a single count. V gene TRBV7-2 combines with J gene TRBJ2-7; TRBD2 agrees at 11 bases. CDR3 length: 16 residues. Germline CDR1 is SGHTA and CDR2 is FQGNSA. J was trimmed by 5 bases and V by 1 base; bases with no gene match: 7. The CDR3 loop is CASSLGRTSGSHEQYF. DNA for the CDR3: TGTGCCAGCAGCTTAGGAAGGACTAGCGGGTCCCACGAGCAGTACTTC. Complete variable domain (other parts from reference TRBV7-2 and TRBJ2-7): GAGVSQSPSNKVTEKGKDVELRCDPISGHTALYWYRQSLGQGLEFLIYFQGNSAPDKSGLPSDRFSAERTGGSVSTLTIQRTQQEDSAVYLCASSLGRTSGSHEQYFGPGTRLTVT.

The gene calls are TRBV23-1 and TRBJ1-1; the D gene is possibly TRBD1 (5 bases). TRBV23-1 is classed as an ORF, of uncertain function. This CDR3 spans 15 amino acids. With 2 bases removed from V and 6 bases from J, the gap between germline ends came to 16 bases. For the CDR3, the DNA is TGCGCCAGCAGTCAACACGGGATAGGGGTCCCTGAAGCTTTCTTT. Its protein product is CASSQHGIGVPEAFF.

The chain joins TRBV19 to TRBJ1-1, with a tentative D call TRBD1 (5 bases). The CDR3 covers 14 residues. Germline V gene data show CDR1 as LNHDA and CDR2 as SQIVND (reference sequence). Trimming stripped 5 bases from V and 2 bases from J, with 12 bases between. The DNA for the CDR3 is TGTGCCAGTAGTCCACGACAGAGAAACACTGAAGCTTTCTTT. As protein: CASSPRQRNTEAFF.

This chain links TRBV19 with TRBJ2-5, with 13 bases aligning to TRBD2. The J segment lost 5 bases and the V segment lost 3 bases, leaving 9 bases of the junction unmatched. Germline V CDR1 and CDR2: LNHDA, SQIVND (reference sequence). The CDR3 contains 17 residues. CDR3 bases: TGTGCCAGTAGTATGAGTTCTGGACTAGCGGGAGTGGAGACCCAGTACTTC. Protein sequence: CASSMSSGLAGVETQYF.

This sequence joins TRBV3-1 (or the pseudogene TRBV3-2) and TRBJ2-7; either TRBD1 or TRBD2 may fit D (5 bases each). This CDR3 comprises 15 residues. Germline V CDR1 and CDR2: LGHDT, YNNKEL (reference sequence). V dropped 1 base and J dropped 0 bases, with 10 bases sitting between them. CDR3 region: CASSQGPGSSYEQYF. CDR3 DNA: TGTGCCAGCAGCCAAGGGCCAGGGAGCTCCTACGAGCAGTACTTC.

The V and J genes are TRBV12-3 or TRBV12-4 and TRBJ1-6, with a weak D call TRBD1 (6 bases). Trimming took off 6 bases at V and 10 bases at J, with 13 bases between the two ends. The CDR3 extends over 13 amino acids. The CDR3, as DNA: TGTGCCAGCAGCGGGACAACTATGTCACCCCTCCACTTT. As protein: CASSGTTMSPLHF.

The CDR3 is CASSEGRERTDTQYF. The CDR3 DNA reads TGTGCCAGCAGTGAGGGGCGGGAGAGGACAGATACGCAGTATTTT. The chain has TRBV2 and TRBJ2-3; 7 bases line up with TRBD2. Trimming removed 3 bases from V and 3 bases from J; junction bases left unmatched: 6. The germline CDR1 and CDR2 sequences are SNHLY and FYNNEI. The CDR3 length is 15 residues.

This chain links TRBV7-9 with TRBJ2-3, with 11 bases identical to TRBD2. V gave up 11 bases and J gave up 2 bases; unmatched junction bases: 6. The CDR3 has 14 amino acids. In germline, CDR1 is SEHNR, CDR2 FQNEAQ (reference sequence). In DNA form, the CDR3 reads TGTGCCGGGGGGACTAGCGGATACACAGATACGCAGTATTTT. It specifies CAGGTSGYTDTQYF.

CDR3 coding DNA: TGTGCCAGCAGTGAAGTACTAGCGGGTTACACCGGGGAGCTGTTTTTT. Protein product: CASSEVLAGYTGELFF. The chain is built from TRBV6-1 and TRBJ2-2; 9 bases fit TRBD2. V lost 1 base, J lost 3 bases, and 3 bases stayed unmatched. CDR3 length: 16 residues. Germline lookup yields CDR1 MNHNS and CDR2 SASEGT.

This clone was observed a few times. The CDR3, as DNA: TGTGCCAGCAGCCCGGGGAAGGTAGACACTGAAGCTTTCTTT. It encodes CASSPGKVDTEAFF. The chain joins TRBV21-1 to TRBJ1-1. TRBV21-1 is recorded as a pseudogene. CDR3 length equals 14 residues.

This clone appeared a single time. V is TRBV9 and J is TRBJ2-2; D possibly matches TRBD1 or TRBD2 (5 bases each). V dropped 3 bases and J dropped 5 bases, with 14 bases sitting between them. Per germline, CDR1 SGDLS and CDR2 YYNGEE. The CDR3 runs 15 residues. CDR3 DNA sequence: TGTGCCAGCAGCGCCGGACATGGGGAGACCGGGGAGCTGTTTTTT. It is translated as CASSAGHGETGELFF.

The gene calls are TRBV4-2 and TRBJ2-5, with D perhaps TRBD1 or TRBD2 (6 bases each). The CDR3 is made up of 17 amino acids. The V end lost 4 bases, the J end lost 4 bases, and 22 bases lay between the germline ends. The V gene's germline CDR1 is LGHNA and CDR2 YNFKEQ. The CDR3 DNA reads as TGTGCCAGCAGCCTCCTACTAGACCTTACGGGGGCAGAGACCCAGTACTTC. Translation gives CASSLLLDLTGAETQYF.

The gene calls are TRBV6-1 and TRBJ1-5; D is unclear. The CDR3 length is 11 residues. Germline lookup yields CDR1 MNHNS and CDR2 SASEGT. The V and J ends lost 3 bases and 11 bases respectively, with 8 bases between them. CDR3 in DNA: TGTGCCAGCAGTGATCTGGCGGCCCAGCATTTT. It yields the protein CASSDLAAQHF.

In its sample, this clone was seen once. The chain carries TRBV4-3 and TRBJ1-4, with D hard to call. Per the germline V gene, CDR1 is LGHNA and CDR2 is YSLEER. V was cut by 4 bases and J by 4 bases, with 13 bases left in between. The CDR3 extends over 15 amino acids. The CDR3 spells CASSRRGQFNEKLFF. DNA for the CDR3: TGCGCCAGCAGCCGCCGAGGGCAGTTTAATGAAAAACTGTTTTTT.

The chain has TRBV28 and TRBJ2-2; D is perhaps TRBD1 (6 bases). This CDR3 is 11 amino acids long. Germline assignment: CDR1 MDHEN and CDR2 SYDVKM. The ends were cut back, 6 bases at V and 15 bases at J, with 14 bases in the middle. CDR3 residues: CASRLTGRVFF. As DNA, the CDR3 is TGTGCCAGCAGACTGACAGGAAGGGTGTTTTTT.

V and J are TRBV5-6 and TRBJ2-7, with D tentatively TRBD1 or TRBD2 (5 bases each). Germline V lookup: CDR1 SGHDT, CDR2 YYEEEE. The V gene lost 1 base and the J gene lost 5 bases, with 19 bases spanning the gap. This CDR3 has 16 residues. CDR3 bases: TGTGCCAGCAGCTTGATACGCTCGAGGGGAATCCACGAGCAGTACTTC. This sequence encodes CASSLIRSRGIHEQYF.

This chain joins TRBV2 and TRBJ1-6; TRBD1 is a possible D gene (5 bases). The germline V gene encodes CDR1 SNHLY and CDR2 FYNNEI. The CDR3 contains 14 residues. Trimming took 6 bases from V and 6 from J, leaving 12 bases between them. CDR3 sequence reads: CASSATVSNSPLHF. The CDR3 DNA follows: TGTGCCAGCAGCGCGACAGTTTCTAATTCACCCCTCCACTTT.